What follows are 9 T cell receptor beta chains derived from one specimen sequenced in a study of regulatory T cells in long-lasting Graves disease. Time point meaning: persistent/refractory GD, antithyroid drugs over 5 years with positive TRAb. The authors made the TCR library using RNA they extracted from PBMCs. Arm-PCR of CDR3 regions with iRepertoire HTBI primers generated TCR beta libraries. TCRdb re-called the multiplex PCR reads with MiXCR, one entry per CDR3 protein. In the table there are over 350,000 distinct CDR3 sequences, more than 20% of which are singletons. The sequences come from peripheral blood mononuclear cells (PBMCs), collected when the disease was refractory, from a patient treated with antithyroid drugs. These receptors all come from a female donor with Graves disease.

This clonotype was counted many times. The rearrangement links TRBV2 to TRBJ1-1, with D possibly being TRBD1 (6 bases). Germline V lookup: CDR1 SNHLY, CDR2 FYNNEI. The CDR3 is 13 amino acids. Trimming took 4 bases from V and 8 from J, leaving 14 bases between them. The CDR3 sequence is CASSVETGTEAFF. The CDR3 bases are TGTGCCAGCAGTGTGGAAACCGGGACAGAAGCTTTCTTT. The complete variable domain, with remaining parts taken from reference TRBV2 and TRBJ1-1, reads EPEVTQTPSHQVTQMGQEVILRCVPISNHLYFYWYRQILGQKVEFLVSFYNNEISEKSEIFDDQFSVERPDGSNFTLKIRSTKLEDSAMYFCASSVETGTEAFFGQGTRLTVV.

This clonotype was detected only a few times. In nucleotides, the CDR3 is TGTGCCTGGAGCAACGTAGGGCACGAGCAGTACTTC. This translates into CAWSNVGHEQYF. The rearrangement links TRBV30 to TRBJ2-7; D is ambiguous. Trimming left V 3 bases short and J 5 bases short, with 11 bases between. CDR1 and CDR2 from the germline V gene are GTSNPN and SVGIG (reference sequence). The CDR3 length is 12 residues.

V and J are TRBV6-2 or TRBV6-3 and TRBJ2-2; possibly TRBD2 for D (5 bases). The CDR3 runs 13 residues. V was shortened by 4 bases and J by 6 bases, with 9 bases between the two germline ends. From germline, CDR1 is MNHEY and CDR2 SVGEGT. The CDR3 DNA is TGTGCCAGCAGTTTCGGGGTCCCCGGGGAGCTGTTTTTT. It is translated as CASSFGVPGELFF.

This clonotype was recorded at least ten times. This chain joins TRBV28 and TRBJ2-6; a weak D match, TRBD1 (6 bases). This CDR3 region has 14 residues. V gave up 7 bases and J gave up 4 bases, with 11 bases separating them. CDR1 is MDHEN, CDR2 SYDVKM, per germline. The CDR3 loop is CASNGQSGANVLTF. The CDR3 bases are TGTGCCAGCAACGGACAGTCGGGGGCCAACGTCCTGACTTTC.

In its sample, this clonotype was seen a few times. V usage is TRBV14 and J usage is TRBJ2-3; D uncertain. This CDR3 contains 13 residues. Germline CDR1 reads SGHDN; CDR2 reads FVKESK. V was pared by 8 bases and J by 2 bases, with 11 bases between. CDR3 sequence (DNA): TGTGCCAGCGCCAGACGGCCCACAGATACGCAGTATTTT. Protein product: CASARRPTDTQYF.

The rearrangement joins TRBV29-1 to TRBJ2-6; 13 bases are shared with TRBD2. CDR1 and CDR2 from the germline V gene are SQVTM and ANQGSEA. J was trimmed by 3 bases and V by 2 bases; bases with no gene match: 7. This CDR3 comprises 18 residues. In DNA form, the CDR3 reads TGCAGCGTTGAATCCGGACTAGCGGGAGTGAGTGGGGCCAACGTCCTGACTTTC. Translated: CSVESGLAGVSGANVLTF.

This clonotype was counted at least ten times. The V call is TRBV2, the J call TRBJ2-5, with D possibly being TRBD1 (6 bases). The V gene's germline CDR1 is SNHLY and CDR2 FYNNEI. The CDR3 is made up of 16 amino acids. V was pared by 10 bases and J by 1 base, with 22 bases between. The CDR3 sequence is CATEASVTGIQETQYF. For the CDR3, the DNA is TGTGCCACCGAAGCTTCCGTGACAGGCATCCAAGAGACCCAGTACTTC.

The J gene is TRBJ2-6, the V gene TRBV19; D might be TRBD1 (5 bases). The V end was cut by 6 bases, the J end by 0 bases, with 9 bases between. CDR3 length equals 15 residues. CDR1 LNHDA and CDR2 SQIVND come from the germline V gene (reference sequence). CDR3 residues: CASRIQVSGANVLTF. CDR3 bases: TGTGCCAGTAGGATACAGGTCTCTGGGGCCAACGTCCTGACTTTC.

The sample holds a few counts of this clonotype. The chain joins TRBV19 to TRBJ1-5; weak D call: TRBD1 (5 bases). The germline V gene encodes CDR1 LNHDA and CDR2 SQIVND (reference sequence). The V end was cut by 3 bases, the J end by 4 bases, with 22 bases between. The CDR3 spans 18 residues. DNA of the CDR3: TGTGCCAGTAGTATCGGACCCGCCTCCCCGAGGGGTAATCAGCCCCAGCATTTT. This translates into CASSIGPASPRGNQPQHF.